The T cell receptor beta chain described here comes from a study of blood T cell repertoires in COVID-19. Study-wide background: PBMCs, B-cell-depleted T cells, or T cells provided the cDNA or gDNA that made up the material.

The repertoire was sequenced with immunoSEQ multiplex PCR; TCRdb's copy has only in-frame clones and lacks some. The sample has some 300,000 clones; 85% to 90% are singletons. The CDR3 is 16 residues long. The germline V gene encodes CDR1 MNHEY and CDR2 SVGEGT. V and J are TRBV6-2 or TRBV6-3 and TRBJ2-7; 12 nucleotides agree with TRBD2. The J call may be faulty, since TRBJ2-5 better matches the DNA end. The receptor was derived from a woman aged 45-65 years with COVID-19, enrolled during active disease. Sequencing was done on a sample of peripheral blood. The CDR3 DNA sequence: TGTGCCAGCAGTTATCGGCTAGCGGGAGGGCAAGAGACCCAGTACTTC. It translates to CASSYRLAGGQETQYF.